The T cell receptor (beta chain) under discussion was sequenced for a study of T cells in Graves' hyperthyroidism and ophthalmopathy. Study-level findings and limits: Expanded thyroid clonotypes (above 0.001) were mostly also found in blood.

Recently diagnosed hyperthyroidism of less than 2 months' duration affected patients aged 18 to 65. Diagnostic assessment was based on clinical symptoms, serum thyroxine and TRAb, thyroid ultrasound and orbital computed tomography. The blood specimen was taken at initial hyperthyroidism diagnosis, before any ophthalmopathy symptoms. This clonotype was observed a few times. Its target is unknown. V shed 5 bases and J 4 bases; nucleotides not matched to a gene: 11. This CDR3 comprises 17 residues. In germline, CDR1 is LGHDT, CDR2 YNNKEL (reference sequence). There were TCR beta CDR3 regions amplified from RNA transcripts. HTBI primers were employed in a first-round RT-PCR of the TCR CDR3. TCRdb processed the multiplex PCR reads anew with MiXCR; each CDR3 protein has one entry. The data contain around 290,000 distinct CDR3 sequences, 13% of them singletons.

Sequenced: blood. The sequence derives from a young woman with Graves' hyperthyroidism that later progressed to Graves' ophthalmopathy. The V and J genes are TRBV3-1 and TRBJ2-1; 10 nucleotides line up with TRBD2. The CDR3 loop is CASSARLAGYLYNEQFF. CDR3 in DNA: TGTGCCAGCAGCGCCCGACTAGCGGGCTATCTTTACAATGAGCAGTTCTTC.